Described below is a single T cell receptor (beta chain) sequence and its context. CDR1 and CDR2 from the germline V gene are SGDLS and YYNGEE. V shed 3 bases and J 1 base; nucleotides not matched to a gene: 10. The CDR3 is 18 residues long. This sample is drawn from a study of blood T cell repertoires in COVID-19. At the level of the study: Nucleic acid was either cDNA or gDNA, and it came from T cells, B-cell-depleted T cells, or PBMCs.

In the authors' workflow: Researchers report that nucleated cell counts were estimated from reference gene primer amplification. The protocol was immunoSEQ multiplex PCR, while the TCRdb copy is restricted to in-frame clones and leaves out a portion. D and trimming come from the DNA, and the V and J calls and clone size come from that table. The sample lists about 170,000 clones, about 85% occurring once. The rearrangement uses TRBV9 and TRBJ2-1; 10 bases align to TRBD2. The receptor was derived from a human donor with acute or convalescent COVID-19. The donor label of this sample is uncertain. Input material: peripheral blood. The CDR3 nucleotides read TGTGCCAGCAGCGGATCCGGCCAAGCGGGGGGGTCCTACAATGAGCAGTTCTTC. This encodes CASSGSGQAGGSYNEQFF.